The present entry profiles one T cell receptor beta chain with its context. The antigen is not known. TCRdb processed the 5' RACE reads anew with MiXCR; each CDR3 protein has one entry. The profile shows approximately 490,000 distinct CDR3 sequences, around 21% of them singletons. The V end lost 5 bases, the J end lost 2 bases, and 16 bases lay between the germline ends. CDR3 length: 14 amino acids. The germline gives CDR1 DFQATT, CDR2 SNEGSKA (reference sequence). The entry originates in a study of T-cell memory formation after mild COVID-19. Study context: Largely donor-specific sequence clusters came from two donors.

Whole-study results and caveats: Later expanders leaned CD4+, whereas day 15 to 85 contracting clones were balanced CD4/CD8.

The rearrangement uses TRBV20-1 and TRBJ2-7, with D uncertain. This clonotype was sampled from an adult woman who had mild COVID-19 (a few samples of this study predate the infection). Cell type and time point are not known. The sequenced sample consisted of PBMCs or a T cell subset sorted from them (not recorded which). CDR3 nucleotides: TGCAGTGCTCCCGCCGCTATAGGGCCCTACGAGCAGTACTTC. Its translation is CSAPAAIGPYEQYF.